Listed below are T cell receptor beta chains from one sample, sequenced in a study of blood T cell repertoires in COVID-19. Assay used: immunoSEQ multiplex PCR; TCRdb lists only in-frame clones, some missing. Of roughly 160,000 clones listed, around 80% are singletons. The sequenced sample consisted of peripheral blood. The origin of the receptors is a woman in her 70s who had recovered from COVID-19. Both conserved end residues are part of each CDR3. Each record gives: CDR3 protein, CDR3 DNA, clone size, V gene, D gene, J gene. D genes are given only for firm matches. Expanded clones are given a class, and other clones once, few, many or no size at all.

CDR3aa: CASKGGRGSGELFF; CDR3nt: TGTGCCAGTAAAGGGGGCAGGGGGTCCGGGGAGCTGTTTTTT; abundance: .; v_gene: TRBV19; d_gene: TRBD1; j_gene: TRBJ2-2
CDR3aa: CASSSDRAGTYEQYF; CDR3nt: TGTGCCAGCAGCTCGGACAGGGCGGGGACCTACGAGCAGTACTTC; abundance: once; v_gene: TRBV5-4; d_gene: TRBD1; j_gene: TRBJ2-7
CDR3aa: CASAGGRVHF; CDR3nt: TGTGCCAGCGCTGGGGGGAGAGTCCACTTC; abundance: .; v_gene: TRBV11-1; d_gene: .; j_gene: TRBJ2-4
CDR3aa: CASSWGLGESTEAFF; CDR3nt: TGTGCCAGCAGCTGGGGACTGGGTGAGAGTACTGAAGCTTTCTTT; abundance: .; v_gene: TRBV5-6; d_gene: .; j_gene: TRBJ1-1
CDR3aa: CASSPGGGWWETQYF; CDR3nt: TGTGCCAGCAGCCCTGGGGGGGGCTGGTGGGAGACCCAGTACTTC; abundance: .; v_gene: TRBV5-6; d_gene: .; j_gene: TRBJ2-5
CDR3aa: CASSLPGQSYEQYF; CDR3nt: TGTGCCAGCAGTTTACCGGGACAGTCCTACGAGCAGTACTTC; abundance: .; v_gene: TRBV6-2/TRBV6-3; d_gene: TRBD1; j_gene: TRBJ2-7
CDR3aa: CASSQWDTLRYGYTF; CDR3nt: TGCGCCAGCAGCCAATGGGACACACTTCGGTATGGCTACACCTTC; abundance: .; v_gene: TRBV4-1; d_gene: .; j_gene: TRBJ1-2
CDR3aa: CASSVDFGNYGYTF; CDR3nt: TGTGCCAGCAGCGTAGACTTCGGTAACTATGGCTACACCTTC; abundance: .; v_gene: TRBV9; d_gene: .; j_gene: TRBJ1-2
CDR3aa: CASSYGQGGFYEQYF; CDR3nt: TGTGCCAGCAGTTATGGACAGGGTGGATTCTACGAGCAGTACTTC; abundance: .; v_gene: TRBV27; d_gene: TRBD1; j_gene: TRBJ2-7
CDR3aa: CASSPPSGPETQYF; CDR3nt: TGTGCCAGCTCACCACCGTCAGGGCCGGAGACCCAGTACTTC; abundance: once; v_gene: TRBV18; d_gene: .; j_gene: TRBJ2-5
CDR3aa: CASRVPGTGKGYGYTF; CDR3nt: TGTGCCAGCAGGGTCCCCGGGACAGGGAAGGGGTATGGCTACACCTTC; abundance: .; v_gene: TRBV28; d_gene: TRBD1; j_gene: TRBJ1-2
CDR3aa: CASSQPGRDNYEQYF; CDR3nt: TGTGCCAGCAGCCAACCTGGACGGGATAACTACGAGCAGTACTTC; abundance: .; v_gene: TRBV4-2; d_gene: .; j_gene: TRBJ2-7
CDR3aa: CASSPPTGLIGELFF; CDR3nt: TGTGCCAGCTCACCACCGACAGGGTTGATCGGGGAGCTGTTTTTT; abundance: .; v_gene: TRBV18; d_gene: TRBD1; j_gene: TRBJ2-2
CDR3aa: CASSPAQGNFSPLHF; CDR3nt: TGTGCCAGCTCACCAGCACAGGGCAACTTTTCACCCCTCCACTTT; abundance: .; v_gene: TRBV18; d_gene: .; j_gene: TRBJ1-6
CDR3aa: CASSPGTTTDTQYF; CDR3nt: TGTGCCAGCAGCCCCGGGACTACCACAGATACGCAGTATTTT; abundance: once; v_gene: TRBV13; d_gene: TRBD2; j_gene: TRBJ2-3
CDR3aa: CASSPTGTNQPQHF; CDR3nt: TGTGCCAGCAGCCCCACAGGGACCAATCAGCCCCAGCATTTT; abundance: .; v_gene: TRBV6-5; d_gene: .; j_gene: TRBJ1-5
CDR3aa: CSASVEGIGEKLFF; CDR3nt: TGCAGTGCTAGTGTGGAGGGTATTGGTGAAAAACTGTTTTTT; abundance: .; v_gene: TRBV20-1; d_gene: .; j_gene: TRBJ1-4
CDR3aa: CASSPERQFYTF; CDR3nt: TGTGCCAGCTCACCGGAACGACAGTTCTACACCTTC; abundance: .; v_gene: TRBV18; d_gene: .; j_gene: TRBJ1-2
CDR3aa: CASSRQGNTGELFF; CDR3nt: TGCGCCAGCAGCAGGCAGGGGAACACCGGGGAGCTGTTTTTT; abundance: .; v_gene: TRBV5-1; d_gene: .; j_gene: TRBJ2-2
CDR3aa: CASSLGTGNGYTF; CDR3nt: TGTGCCAGCAGCCTCGGGACAGGGAATGGCTACACCTTC; abundance: .; v_gene: TRBV7-2; d_gene: TRBD1; j_gene: TRBJ1-2
CDR3aa: CASSPPGTGPAGANVLTF; CDR3nt: TGTGCCAGCAGCCCCCCCGGGACAGGGCCAGCGGGGGCCAACGTCCTGACTTTC; abundance: .; v_gene: TRBV11-2; d_gene: TRBD1; j_gene: TRBJ2-6
CDR3aa: CASSLGGRRARTGELFF; CDR3nt: TGTGCCAGCAGCTTAGGAGGCCGGCGGGCTCGGACCGGGGAGCTGTTTTTT; abundance: .; v_gene: TRBV7-9; d_gene: .; j_gene: TRBJ2-2
CDR3aa: CASSTGQGNQPQHF; CDR3nt: TGCGCCAGCAGCACAGGACAGGGGAATCAGCCCCAGCATTTT; abundance: once; v_gene: TRBV5-1; d_gene: TRBD1; j_gene: TRBJ1-5
CDR3aa: CASSYNRVGNTEAFF; CDR3nt: TGTGCCAGCAGCTACAACAGGGTTGGGAACACTGAAGCTTTCTTT; abundance: .; v_gene: TRBV7-9; d_gene: .; j_gene: TRBJ1-1
CDR3aa: CASPGGGTGELFF; CDR3nt: TGTGCCAGCCCCGGGGGTGGGACCGGGGAGCTGTTTTTT; abundance: .; v_gene: TRBV7-2; d_gene: .; j_gene: TRBJ2-2
CDR3aa: CAWSRGRDQPQHF; CDR3nt: TGTGCCTGGAGTAGGGGCCGAGATCAGCCCCAGCATTTT; abundance: once; v_gene: TRBV30; d_gene: .; j_gene: TRBJ1-5
CDR3aa: CASSFGRGSGEQFF; CDR3nt: TGTGCTAGCAGCTTTGGCAGGGGTTCTGGTGAGCAGTTCTTC; abundance: .; v_gene: TRBV7-7; d_gene: .; j_gene: TRBJ2-1